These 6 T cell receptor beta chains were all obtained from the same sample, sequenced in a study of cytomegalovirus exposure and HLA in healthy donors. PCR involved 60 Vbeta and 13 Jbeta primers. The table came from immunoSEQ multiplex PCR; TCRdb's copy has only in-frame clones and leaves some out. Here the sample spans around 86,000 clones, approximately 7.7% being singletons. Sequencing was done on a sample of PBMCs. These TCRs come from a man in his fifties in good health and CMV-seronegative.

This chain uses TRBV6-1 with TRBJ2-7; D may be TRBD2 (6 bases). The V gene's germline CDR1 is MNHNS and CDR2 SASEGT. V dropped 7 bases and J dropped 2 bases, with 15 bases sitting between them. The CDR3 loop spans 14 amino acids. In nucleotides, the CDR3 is TGTGCCAGCACCCCCCCGCGGGATCCCTACGAGCAGTACTTC. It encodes CASTPPRDPYEQYF.

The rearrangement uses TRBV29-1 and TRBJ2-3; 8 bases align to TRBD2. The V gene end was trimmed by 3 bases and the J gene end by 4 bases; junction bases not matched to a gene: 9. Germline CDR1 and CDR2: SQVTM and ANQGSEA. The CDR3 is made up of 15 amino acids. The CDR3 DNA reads TGCAGCGTTGACGGTCGGGGGGGAGGGCCAGATACGCAGTATTTT. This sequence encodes CSVDGRGGGPDTQYF.

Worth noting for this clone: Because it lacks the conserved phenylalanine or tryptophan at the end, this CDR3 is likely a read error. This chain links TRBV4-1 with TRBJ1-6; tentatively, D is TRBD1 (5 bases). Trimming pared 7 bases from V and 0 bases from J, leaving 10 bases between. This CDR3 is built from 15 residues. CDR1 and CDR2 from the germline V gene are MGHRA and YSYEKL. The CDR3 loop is CASTWGSSYNSPLHS. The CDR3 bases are TGCGCCAGCACCTGGGGCAGCTCCTATAATTCACCCCTCCACTCT.

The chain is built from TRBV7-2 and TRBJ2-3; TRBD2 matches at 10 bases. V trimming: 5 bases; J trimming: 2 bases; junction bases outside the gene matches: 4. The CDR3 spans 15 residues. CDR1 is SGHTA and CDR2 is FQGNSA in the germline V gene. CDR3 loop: CASSQGLAVTDTQYF. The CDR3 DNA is TGTGCCAGCAGCCAAGGACTAGCGGTCACAGATACGCAGTATTTT. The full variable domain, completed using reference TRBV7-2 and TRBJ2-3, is GAGVSQSPSNKVTEKGKDVELRCDPISGHTALYWYRQSLGQGLEFLIYFQGNSAPDKSGLPSDRFSAERTGGSVSTLTIQRTQQEDSAVYLCASSQGLAVTDTQYFGPGTRLTVL.

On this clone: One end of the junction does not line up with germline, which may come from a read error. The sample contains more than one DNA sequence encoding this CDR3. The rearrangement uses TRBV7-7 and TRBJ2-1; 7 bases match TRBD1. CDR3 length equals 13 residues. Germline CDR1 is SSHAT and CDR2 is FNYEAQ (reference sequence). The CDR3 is CASSPGQVNEQFF. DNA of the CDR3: TGTGCTAGCAGCCCAGGACAGGTCAATGAGCAGTTCTTC.

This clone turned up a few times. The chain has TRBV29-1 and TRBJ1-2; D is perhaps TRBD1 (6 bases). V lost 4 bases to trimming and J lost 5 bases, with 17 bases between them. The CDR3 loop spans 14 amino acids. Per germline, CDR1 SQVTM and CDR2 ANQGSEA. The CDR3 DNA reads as TGCAGCGTTGCCCGAAGGACAGAACCATATGGCTACACCTTC. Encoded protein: CSVARRTEPYGYTF.